The subject of this entry is one TCR beta chain. The antigen is undetermined. The data are from a study of identical twins. The germline CDR1 and CDR2 sequences are MGHRA and YSYEKL. Trimming removed 0 bases from V and 8 bases from J; junction bases left unmatched: 5. The CDR3 extends over 15 amino acids. General study findings and limits: Zero-insertion analyses were open to partial confounding by invariant MAIT and iNKT cells. Fewer insertions characterized abundant cord blood beta clonotypes, whereas memory repertoires showed none. The models gave estimates that fell short of the out-of-frame TCR alpha sharing seen in monozygotic twins.

TCRdb used MiXCR to reprocess the 5' RACE reads, holding one entry per CDR3 protein. The repertoire holds approximately 620,000 distinct CDR3 sequences, with about 9.4% as singletons. These same records also appear under a second study, on yellow fever vaccine responses in identical twins.

Material: PBMCs. The rearrangement links TRBV4-1 to TRBJ2-1, with TRBD2 identical over 9 bases. The TCR comes from a woman under 30 in good health. The chain's CDR3 is CASSQERGGRDEQFF. As DNA, the CDR3 is TGCGCCAGCAGCCAAGAGCGGGGGGGCAGGGATGAGCAGTTCTTC.